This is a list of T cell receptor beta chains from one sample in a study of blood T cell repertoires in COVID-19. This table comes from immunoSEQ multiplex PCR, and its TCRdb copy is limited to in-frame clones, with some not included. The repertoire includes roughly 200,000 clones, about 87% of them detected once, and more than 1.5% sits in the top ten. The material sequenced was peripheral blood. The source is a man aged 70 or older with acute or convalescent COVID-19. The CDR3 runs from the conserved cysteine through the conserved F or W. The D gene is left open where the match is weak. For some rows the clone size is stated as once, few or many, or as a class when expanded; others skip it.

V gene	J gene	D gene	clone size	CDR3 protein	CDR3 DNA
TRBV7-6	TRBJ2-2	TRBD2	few	CASSLGTSGNTGELFF	TGTGCCAGCAGCCTAGGGACTAGCGGGAACACCGGGGAGCTGTTTTTT
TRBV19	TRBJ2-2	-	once	CASSFTGELFF	TGTGCCAGTAGCTTCACCGGGGAGCTGTTTTTT
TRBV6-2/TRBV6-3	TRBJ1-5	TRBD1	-	CASSYSMAGGNQPQHF	TGTGCCAGCAGTTACTCGATGGCAGGGGGGAATCAGCCCCAGCATTTT
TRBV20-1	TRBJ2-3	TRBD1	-	CSASSGQGASSTDTQYF	TGCAGTGCTAGTTCGGGGCAGGGGGCATCTAGCACAGATACGCAGTATTTT
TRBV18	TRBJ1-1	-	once	CASSGIRGDTEAFF	TGTGCCAGCTCAGGGATCCGGGGGGACACTGAAGCTTTCTTT
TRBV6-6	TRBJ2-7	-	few	CASRASATPYEQYF	TGTGCCAGCAGGGCTAGCGCTACGCCCTACGAGCAGTACTTC
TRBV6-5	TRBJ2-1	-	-	CASSQDFEQFF	TGTGCCAGCAGCCAGGACTTCGAGCAGTTCTTC
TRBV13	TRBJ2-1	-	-	CASSLGLFVFGSSYNEQFF	TGTGCCAGCAGCTTAGGTCTATTCGTTTTCGGGAGCTCCTACAATGAGCAGTTCTTC
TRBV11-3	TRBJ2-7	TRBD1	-	CASSLQGADEQYF	TGTGCCAGCAGCCTCCAGGGGGCAGACGAGCAGTACTTC
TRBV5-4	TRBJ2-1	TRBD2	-	CASSSPTSGSNNEQFF	TGTGCCAGCAGCTCACCCACTAGCGGAAGTAACAATGAGCAGTTCTTC
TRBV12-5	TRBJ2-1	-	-	CASAPTRRSSYNEQFF	TGTGCTAGTGCCCCGACGCGGCGCAGCTCCTACAATGAGCAGTTCTTC
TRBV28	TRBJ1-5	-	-	CASSLGDRSNQPQHF	TGTGCCAGCAGTTTAGGAGACCGTAGCAATCAGCCCCAGCATTTT
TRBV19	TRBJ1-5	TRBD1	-	CASSTDRGPGSAQHF	TGTGCCAGTAGTACGGACAGGGGGCCGGGATCAGCCCAGCATTTT
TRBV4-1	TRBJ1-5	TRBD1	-	CASSRTGERSNQPQHF	TGCGCCAGCAGCCGGACAGGGGAGAGGAGCAATCAGCCCCAGCATTTT
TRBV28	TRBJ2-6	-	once	CASAGRPGANVLTF	TGTGCCAGCGCGGGGAGACCTGGGGCCAACGTCCTGACTTTC
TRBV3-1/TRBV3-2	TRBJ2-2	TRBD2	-	CATSNRLAGLATTTGELFF	TGTGCCACCTCGAACCGTTTGGCGGGACTAGCGACAACCACCGGGGAGCTGTTTTTT
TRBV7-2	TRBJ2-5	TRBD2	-	CASSFQASGSSPRETQYF	TGTGCCAGCAGCTTTCAGGCTAGCGGGTCTAGCCCTAGGGAGACCCAGTACTTC
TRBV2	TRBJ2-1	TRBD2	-	CASSPTTGLAGGTEQFF	TGTGCCAGCAGTCCAACTACAGGACTAGCGGGGGGGACGGAGCAGTTCTTC
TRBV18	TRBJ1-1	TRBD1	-	CASSEQGQAFF	TGTGCCAGCTCAGAACAGGGGCAAGCTTTCTTT
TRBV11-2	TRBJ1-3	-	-	CASSVRVNGNTIYF	TGTGCCAGCAGCGTTAGAGTGAACGGAAACACCATATATTTT
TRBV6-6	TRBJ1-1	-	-	CASRLGAFRAFF	TGTGCCAGTAGGCTGGGGGCCTTTCGAGCTTTCTTT
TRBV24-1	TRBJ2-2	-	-	CATSESRVIGELFF	TGTGCCACCAGTGAATCCAGGGTGATCGGGGAGCTGTTTTTT
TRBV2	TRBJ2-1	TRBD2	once	CASSGMAGGPEQFF	TGTGCCAGCAGTGGAATGGCGGGAGGGCCGGAGCAGTTCTTC
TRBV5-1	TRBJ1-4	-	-	CASSLGTAANEKLFF	TGCGCCAGCAGCTTGGGGACTGCAGCTAATGAAAAACTGTTTTTT
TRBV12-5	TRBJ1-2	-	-	CASGTAGVWGYTF	TGTGCTAGTGGCACGGCAGGGGTGTGGGGCTACACCTTC
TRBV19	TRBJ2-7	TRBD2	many	CASSPGQLAGDYEQYF	TGTGCCAGTAGTCCCGGACAACTAGCGGGCGATTACGAGCAGTACTTC
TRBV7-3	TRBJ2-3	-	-	CASSRDSSTDTQYF	TGTGCCAGCAGCCGGGATTCTAGCACAGATACGCAGTATTTT
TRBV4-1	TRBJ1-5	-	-	CASSQDGGIGNQPQHF	TGCGCCAGCAGCCAAGATGGAGGGATTGGCAATCAGCCCCAGCATTTT
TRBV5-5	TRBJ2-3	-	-	CASSLDRPSTDTQYF	TGTGCCAGCAGTCTCGACAGGCCAAGCACAGATACGCAGTATTTT
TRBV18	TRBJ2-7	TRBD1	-	CASSGTGGSYEQYF	TGTGCCAGCTCTGGAACAGGGGGCTCCTACGAGCAGTACTTC
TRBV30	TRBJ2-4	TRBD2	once	CAWSTGTSGIAKNIQYF	TGTGCCTGGAGTACAGGGACTAGCGGGATAGCCAAAAACATTCAGTACTTC
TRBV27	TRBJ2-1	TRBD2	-	CASSLSPSGGYNEQFF	TGTGCCAGCAGTTTATCGCCTAGCGGAGGCTACAATGAGCAGTTCTTC
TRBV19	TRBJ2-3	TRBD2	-	CASSPGGVRTDTQYF	TGTGCCAGTAGTCCGGGAGGGGTACGCACAGATACGCAGTATTTT
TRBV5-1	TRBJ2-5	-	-	CASSLEMAIQETQYF	TGCGCCAGCAGCTTGGAAATGGCCATACAAGAGACCCAGTACTTC
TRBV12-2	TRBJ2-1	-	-	CASRLARDRTSGIPNNEQFF	TGTGCAAGTCGCTTGGCACGGGATAGGACTAGCGGGATACCAAACAATGAGCAGTTCTTC
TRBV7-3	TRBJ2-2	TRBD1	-	CASSPGQTNTGELFF	TGTGCCAGCAGCCCGGGACAGACCAACACCGGGGAGCTGTTTTTT
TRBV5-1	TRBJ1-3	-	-	CASSGTGQLSGNTIYF	TGCGCCAGCAGCGGAACAGGACAGCTCTCTGGAAACACCATATATTTT